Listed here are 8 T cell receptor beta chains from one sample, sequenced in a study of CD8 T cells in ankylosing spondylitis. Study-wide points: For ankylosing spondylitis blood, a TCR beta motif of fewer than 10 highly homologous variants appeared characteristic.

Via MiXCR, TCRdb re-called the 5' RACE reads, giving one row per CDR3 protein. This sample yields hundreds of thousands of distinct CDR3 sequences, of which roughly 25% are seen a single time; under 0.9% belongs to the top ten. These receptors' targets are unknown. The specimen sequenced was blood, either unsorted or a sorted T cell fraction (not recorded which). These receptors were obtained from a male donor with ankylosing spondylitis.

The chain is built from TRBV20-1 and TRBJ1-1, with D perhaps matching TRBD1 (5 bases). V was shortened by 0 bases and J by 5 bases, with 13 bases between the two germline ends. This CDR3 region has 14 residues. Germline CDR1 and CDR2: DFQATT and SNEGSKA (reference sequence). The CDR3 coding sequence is TGCAGTGCTAGAGATTGGGGGGTAGAGACTGAAGCTTTCTTT. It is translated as CSARDWGVETEAFF.

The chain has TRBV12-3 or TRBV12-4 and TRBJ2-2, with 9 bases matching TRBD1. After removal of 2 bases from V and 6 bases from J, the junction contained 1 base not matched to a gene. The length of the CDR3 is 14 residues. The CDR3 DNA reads TGTGCCAGCAGTTTATGGGACAGGGCCGGGGAGCTGTTTTTT. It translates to CASSLWDRAGELFF.

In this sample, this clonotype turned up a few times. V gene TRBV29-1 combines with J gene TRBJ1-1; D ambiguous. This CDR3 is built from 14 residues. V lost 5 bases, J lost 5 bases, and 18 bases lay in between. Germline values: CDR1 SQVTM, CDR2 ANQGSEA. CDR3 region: CSVPGSQWGTEAFF. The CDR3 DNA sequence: TGCAGCGTTCCGGGATCTCAGTGGGGAACTGAAGCTTTCTTT.

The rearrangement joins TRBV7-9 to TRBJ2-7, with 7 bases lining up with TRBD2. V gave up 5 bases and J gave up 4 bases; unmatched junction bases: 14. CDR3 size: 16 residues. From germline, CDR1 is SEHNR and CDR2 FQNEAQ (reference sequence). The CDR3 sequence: CASSPSLREDGYEQYF. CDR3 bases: TGTGCCAGCAGCCCCTCCCTTCGGGAGGACGGGTACGAGCAGTACTTC.

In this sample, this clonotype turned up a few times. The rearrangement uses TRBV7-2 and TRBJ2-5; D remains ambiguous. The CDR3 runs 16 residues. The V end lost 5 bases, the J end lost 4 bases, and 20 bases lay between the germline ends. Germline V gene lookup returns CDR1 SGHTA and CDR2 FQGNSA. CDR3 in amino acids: CASSQTPDPRVETQYF. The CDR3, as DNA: TGTGCCAGCAGCCAAACGCCAGATCCTCGGGTAGAGACCCAGTACTTC.

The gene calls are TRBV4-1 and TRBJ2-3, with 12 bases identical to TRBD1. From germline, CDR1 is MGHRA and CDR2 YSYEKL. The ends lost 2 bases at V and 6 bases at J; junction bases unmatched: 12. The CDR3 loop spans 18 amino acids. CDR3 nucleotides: TGCGCCAGCAGCCAAAGATCCTCGGGACAGGGGGCCGGTGATACGCAGTATTTT. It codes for CASSQRSSGQGAGDTQYF.

Here the CDR3 reads CSARDRTGYSGYTF. The DNA of the CDR3 is TGCAGTGCTAGAGACCGGACAGGGTATAGTGGCTACACCTTC. The rearrangement joins TRBV20-1 to TRBJ1-2; 8 bases map to TRBD1. The CDR3 extends over 14 amino acids. Looked up from germline, CDR1 is DFQATT and CDR2 is SNEGSKA (reference sequence). Trimming took 0 bases from V and 7 from J; bases not matched to a gene: 7.

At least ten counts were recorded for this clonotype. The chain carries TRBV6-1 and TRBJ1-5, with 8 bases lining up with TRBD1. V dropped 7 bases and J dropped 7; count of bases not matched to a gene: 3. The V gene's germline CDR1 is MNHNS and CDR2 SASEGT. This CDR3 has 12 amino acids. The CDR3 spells CASNRGIQPQHF. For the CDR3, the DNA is TGTGCCAGCAACAGGGGGATACAGCCCCAGCATTTT.